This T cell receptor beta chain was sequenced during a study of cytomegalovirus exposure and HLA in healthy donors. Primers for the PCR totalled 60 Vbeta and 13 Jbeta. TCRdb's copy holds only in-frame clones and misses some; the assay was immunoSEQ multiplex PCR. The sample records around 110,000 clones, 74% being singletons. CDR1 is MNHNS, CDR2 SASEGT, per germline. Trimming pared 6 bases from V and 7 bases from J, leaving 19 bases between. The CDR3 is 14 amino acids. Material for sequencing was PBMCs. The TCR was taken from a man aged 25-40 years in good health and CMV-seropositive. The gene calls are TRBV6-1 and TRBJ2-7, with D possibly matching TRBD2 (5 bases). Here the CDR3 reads CASSDRLYTGEQYF. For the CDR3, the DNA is TGTGCCAGCAGCGATAGGTTGTACACGGGGGAGCAGTACTTC.